This TCR beta chain came from a study of T cells after yellow fever vaccination. Study results and caveats: High-abundance clonotypes from the bulk population could contaminate FACS-sorted repertoires.

TCRdb re-called the 5' RACE reads through MiXCR, storing one row per CDR3 protein. The sample lists some 500,000 distinct CDR3 sequences, approximately 15% occurring once. As regards this clonotype: Its antigen is not identified.

The CDR3 contains 13 residues. Per the germline V gene, CDR1 is DFQATT and CDR2 is SNEGSKA (reference sequence). Trimming pared 6 bases from V and 0 bases from J, leaving 11 bases between. The specimen comprised PBMCs, sampled on the day of the yellow fever booster vaccination. This clonotype was sampled from a man between 25 and 39 years old who received the YFV17D yellow fever vaccine. This chain joins TRBV20-1 and TRBJ1-1; D is undetermined. The CDR3 region has the DNA TGCAGTGCCCTATGGACGGTGAACACTGAAGCTTTCTTT. Translation: CSALWTVNTEAFF.